Listed below are T cell receptor beta chains from one sample, sequenced in a study of Ad26.COV2.S vaccination and SARS-CoV-2 variants. Produced via immunoSEQ multiplex PCR; TCRdb's table is partial and in-frame only. The data hold about 320,000 clones, with around 90% observed a single time. Here the sequenced sample was peripheral blood, taken in a trial of Ad26.COV2.S vaccine versus placebo. Source of these receptors: a person aged 18-60 years who received the Ad26.COV2.S COVID-19 vaccine or a placebo. Both conserved end residues are part of each CDR3. D genes are given only for firm matches. The size entry is marked missing in some rows and otherwise reads once, few, many or a size class.

clone size: -
D gene: TRBD1
CDR3 length: 17
V gene: TRBV4-1
J gene: TRBJ1-1
CDR3 protein: CASSQDRTGSMNTEAFF
CDR3 DNA: TGCGCCAGCAGCCAAGATCGGACAGGTTCCATGAACACTGAAGCTTTCTTT

clone size: once
D gene: -
CDR3 length: 16
V gene: TRBV11-2
J gene: TRBJ2-3
CDR3 protein: CASSLASQGTTDTQYF
CDR3 DNA: TGTGCCAGCAGCTTAGCCTCGCAGGGGACGACAGATACGCAGTATTTT

clone size: -
D gene: -
CDR3 length: 14
V gene: TRBV5-4
J gene: TRBJ2-6
CDR3 protein: CASSLVAGANVLTF
CDR3 DNA: TGTGCCAGCAGCTTGGTAGCTGGGGCCAACGTCCTGACTTTC

clone size: -
D gene: -
CDR3 length: 17
V gene: TRBV24-1
J gene: TRBJ1-5
CDR3 protein: CATSESRPPGSNQPQHF
CDR3 DNA: TGTGCCACCAGTGAATCCCGCCCCCCAGGAAGCAATCAGCCCCAGCATTTT

clone size: -
D gene: -
CDR3 length: 15
V gene: TRBV18
J gene: TRBJ1-1
CDR3 protein: CASSPPGRISTEAFF
CDR3 DNA: TGTGCCAGCTCACCACCGGGGAGGATAAGCACTGAAGCTTTCTTT

clone size: -
D gene: TRBD1
CDR3 length: 14
V gene: TRBV18
J gene: TRBJ1-1
CDR3 protein: CASSQGAGVDEAFF
CDR3 DNA: TGTGCCAGCTCACAGGGGGCCGGCGTGGATGAAGCTTTCTTT

clone size: -
D gene: -
CDR3 length: 19
V gene: TRBV19
J gene: TRBJ1-4
CDR3 protein: CASSMGGSSPDVSNEKLFF
CDR3 DNA: TGTGCCAGTAGTATGGGGGGGTCCTCCCCAGACGTGTCTAATGAAAAACTGTTTTTT

clone size: -
D gene: TRBD1
CDR3 length: 15
V gene: TRBV18
J gene: TRBJ1-1
CDR3 protein: CASSPPTGGNTEAFF
CDR3 DNA: TGTGCCAGCTCACCACCAACAGGGGGGAACACTGAAGCTTTCTTT

clone size: -
D gene: -
CDR3 length: 16
V gene: TRBV6-1
J gene: TRBJ1-1
CDR3 protein: CASSGQAISLDTEAFF
CDR3 DNA: TGTGCCAGCAGTGGACAGGCTATCAGCCTGGACACTGAAGCTTTCTTT

clone size: -
D gene: TRBD1
CDR3 length: 17
V gene: TRBV10-2
J gene: TRBJ2-2
CDR3 protein: CASSESPGQGFAGELFF
CDR3 DNA: TGCGCCAGCAGTGAGTCCCCGGGACAGGGCTTCGCCGGGGAGCTGTTTTTT

clone size: -
D gene: -
CDR3 length: 12
V gene: TRBV5-6
J gene: TRBJ1-1
CDR3 protein: CASSDGTTEAFF
CDR3 DNA: TGTGCCAGCAGCGACGGTACCACTGAAGCTTTCTTT

clone size: once
D gene: -
CDR3 length: 14
V gene: TRBV4-1
J gene: TRBJ2-3
CDR3 protein: CASSQVGPRDTQYF
CDR3 DNA: TGCGCCAGCAGCCAAGTGGGTCCGAGAGATACGCAGTATTTT

clone size: -
D gene: TRBD1
CDR3 length: 16
V gene: TRBV7-3
J gene: TRBJ2-3
CDR3 protein: CASSRRDRQVGDTQYF
CDR3 DNA: TGTGCCAGCAGCCGCCGGGACAGACAAGTAGGAGATACGCAGTATTTT

clone size: few
D gene: TRBD1
CDR3 length: 14
V gene: TRBV7-2
J gene: TRBJ1-1
CDR3 protein: CASSSRQGATEAFF
CDR3 DNA: TGTGCCAGCAGCTCCCGACAGGGGGCCACTGAAGCTTTCTTT

clone size: -
D gene: TRBD2
CDR3 length: 15
V gene: TRBV7-9
J gene: TRBJ2-1
CDR3 protein: CASSRPGLQDNEQFF
CDR3 DNA: TGTGCCAGCAGTCGACCGGGACTACAGGACAATGAGCAGTTCTTC

clone size: -
D gene: -
CDR3 length: 15
V gene: TRBV9
J gene: TRBJ2-3
CDR3 protein: CASSATDPGPDTQYF
CDR3 DNA: TGTGCCAGCAGCGCGACGGACCCGGGCCCAGATACGCAGTATTTT

clone size: once
D gene: -
CDR3 length: 15
V gene: TRBV5-1
J gene: TRBJ2-1
CDR3 protein: CASSLAVSSYNEQFF
CDR3 DNA: TGCGCCAGCAGCTTAGCGGTGAGCTCCTACAATGAGCAGTTCTTC

clone size: -
D gene: -
CDR3 length: 13
V gene: TRBV3-1/TRBV3-2
J gene: TRBJ2-2
CDR3 protein: CASTLMNTGELFF
CDR3 DNA: TGTGCCAGCACCTTAATGAACACCGGGGAGCTGTTTTTT

clone size: -
D gene: TRBD1
CDR3 length: 15
V gene: TRBV5-1
J gene: TRBJ2-7
CDR3 protein: CASSSGQGTSYEQYF
CDR3 DNA: TGCGCCAGCAGCTCCGGACAGGGTACTTCCTACGAGCAGTACTTC

clone size: -
D gene: TRBD1
CDR3 length: 15
V gene: TRBV6-1
J gene: TRBJ2-3
CDR3 protein: CASSEGTGRTDTQYF
CDR3 DNA: TGTGCCAGCAGTGAAGGGACAGGGCGCACAGATACGCAGTATTTT

clone size: -
D gene: -
CDR3 length: 16
V gene: TRBV15
J gene: TRBJ1-1
CDR3 protein: CATSSPHGAGGTEAFF
CDR3 DNA: TGTGCCACCAGCAGTCCCCACGGGGCTGGGGGCACTGAAGCTTTCTTT

clone size: -
D gene: -
CDR3 length: 16
V gene: TRBV6-6
J gene: TRBJ1-5
CDR3 protein: CASSYSISGEAQPQHF
CDR3 DNA: TGTGCCAGCAGTTACTCGATATCAGGGGAGGCCCAGCCCCAGCATTTT

clone size: -
D gene: -
CDR3 length: 16
V gene: TRBV27
J gene: TRBJ2-3
CDR3 protein: CASSSRPWVSTDTQYF
CDR3 DNA: TGTGCCAGCAGTTCCCGACCATGGGTAAGCACAGATACGCAGTATTTT

clone size: -
D gene: -
CDR3 length: 16
V gene: TRBV3-1/TRBV3-2
J gene: TRBJ2-1
CDR3 protein: CASSQVLASELNEQFF
CDR3 DNA: TGTGCCAGCAGCCAAGTCCTGGCTAGCGAGCTCAATGAGCAGTTCTTC

clone size: -
D gene: TRBD2
CDR3 length: 18
V gene: TRBV7-6
J gene: TRBJ2-1
CDR3 protein: CASSLLAGGLARYNEQFF
CDR3 DNA: TGTGCCAGCAGCTTACTAGCGGGGGGGCTAGCGCGCTACAATGAGCAGTTCTTC

clone size: -
D gene: TRBD1
CDR3 length: 16
V gene: TRBV19
J gene: TRBJ2-3
CDR3 protein: CASKGGYAVGTDTQYF
CDR3 DNA: TGTGCCAGTAAAGGGGGCTATGCCGTGGGGACAGATACGCAGTATTTT

clone size: -
D gene: -
CDR3 length: 15
V gene: TRBV9
J gene: TRBJ2-3
CDR3 protein: CASSVVDGTTDTQYF
CDR3 DNA: TGTGCCAGCAGCGTAGTAGACGGAACTACAGATACGCAGTATTTT

clone size: -
D gene: TRBD1
CDR3 length: 16
V gene: TRBV28
J gene: TRBJ2-1
CDR3 protein: CASSGAGTGSPQEQFF
CDR3 DNA: TGTGCCAGCAGTGGGGCCGGGACAGGGTCCCCACAGGAGCAGTTCTTC

clone size: -
D gene: -
CDR3 length: 14
V gene: TRBV5-6
J gene: TRBJ1-1
CDR3 protein: CASSLAQLNTEAFF
CDR3 DNA: TGTGCCAGCAGCTTGGCCCAGCTGAACACTGAAGCTTTCTTT

clone size: -
D gene: -
CDR3 length: 15
V gene: TRBV19
J gene: TRBJ2-5
CDR3 protein: CATKISGRGSETQYF
CDR3 DNA: TGTGCCACCAAGATATCCGGCAGGGGAAGCGAGACCCAGTACTTC

clone size: -
D gene: TRBD1
CDR3 length: 15
V gene: TRBV7-2
J gene: TRBJ2-3
CDR3 protein: CASSSSATGGAAQYF
CDR3 DNA: TGTGCCAGCAGTTCTTCAGCAACAGGGGGCGCCGCGCAGTATTTT

clone size: -
D gene: -
CDR3 length: 12
V gene: TRBV10-2
J gene: TRBJ2-7
CDR3 protein: CASSESGYEQYF
CDR3 DNA: TGCGCCAGCAGTGAGTCAGGGTACGAGCAGTACTTC

clone size: -
D gene: TRBD2
CDR3 length: 17
V gene: TRBV5-1
J gene: TRBJ2-3
CDR3 protein: CASSSSIAGYGTDTQYF
CDR3 DNA: TGCGCCAGCAGTTCTTCTATAGCGGGTTATGGCACAGATACGCAGTATTTT

clone size: -
D gene: -
CDR3 length: 16
V gene: TRBV7-9
J gene: TRBJ1-3
CDR3 protein: CASSMSGLSSGNTIYF
CDR3 DNA: TGTGCCAGCAGCATGTCAGGACTGAGCTCTGGAAACACCATATATTTT

clone size: -
D gene: -
CDR3 length: 12
V gene: TRBV4-1
J gene: TRBJ2-2
CDR3 protein: CASSQALGELFF
CDR3 DNA: TGCGCCAGCAGCCAGGCCTTGGGGGAGCTGTTTTTT

clone size: -
D gene: TRBD1
CDR3 length: 16
V gene: TRBV5-5
J gene: TRBJ2-5
CDR3 protein: CASSAGQADVQETQYF
CDR3 DNA: TGTGCCAGCAGCGCCGGACAGGCCGACGTACAAGAGACCCAGTACTTC

clone size: -
D gene: -
CDR3 length: 13
V gene: TRBV12-3/TRBV12-4
J gene: TRBJ1-5
CDR3 protein: CASSFGGNQPQHF
CDR3 DNA: TGTGCCAGCAGTTTCGGAGGCAATCAGCCCCAGCATTTT

clone size: -
D gene: -
CDR3 length: 19
V gene: TRBV9
J gene: TRBJ2-2
CDR3 protein: CASSEGRGTSSPNTGELFF
CDR3 DNA: TGTGCCAGCAGCGAGGGGCGCGGGACAAGCTCCCCGAACACCGGGGAGCTGTTTTTT

clone size: -
D gene: -
CDR3 length: 18
V gene: TRBV27
J gene: TRBJ2-6
CDR3 protein: CASSLMAGGASGANVLTF
CDR3 DNA: TGTGCCAGCAGTTTAATGGCAGGCGGGGCCTCTGGGGCCAACGTCCTGACTTTC

clone size: -
D gene: -
CDR3 length: 14
V gene: TRBV7-8
J gene: TRBJ2-1
CDR3 protein: CASSLARSGNEQFF
CDR3 DNA: TGTGCCAGCAGCTTAGCGAGAAGCGGCAATGAGCAGTTCTTC

clone size: once
D gene: -
CDR3 length: 17
V gene: TRBV10-3
J gene: TRBJ1-5
CDR3 protein: CAISSMGAGAGGQPQHF
CDR3 DNA: TGTGCCATCAGTTCTATGGGTGCGGGGGCCGGGGGTCAGCCCCAGCATTTT

clone size: once
D gene: TRBD1
CDR3 length: 13
V gene: TRBV6-6
J gene: TRBJ1-1
CDR3 protein: CASSHRGETEAFF
CDR3 DNA: TGTGCCAGCAGTCACAGGGGAGAAACTGAAGCTTTCTTT

clone size: -
D gene: TRBD1
CDR3 length: 15
V gene: TRBV4-1
J gene: TRBJ1-5
CDR3 protein: CASSQGTGLDQPQHF
CDR3 DNA: TGCGCCAGCAGCCAAGGGACAGGGTTGGATCAGCCCCAGCATTTT

clone size: -
D gene: -
CDR3 length: 13
V gene: TRBV7-8
J gene: TRBJ1-5
CDR3 protein: CASSLAKSGPQHF
CDR3 DNA: TGTGCCAGCAGCTTAGCGAAGTCGGGCCCCCAGCATTTT

clone size: -
D gene: -
CDR3 length: 12
V gene: TRBV3-1/TRBV3-2
J gene: TRBJ1-1
CDR3 protein: CASSGGGTEAFF
CDR3 DNA: TGTGCCAGCAGCGGGGGGGGGACTGAAGCTTTCTTT

clone size: -
D gene: -
CDR3 length: 16
V gene: TRBV6-6
J gene: TRBJ1-6
CDR3 protein: CASVDKAWYHNSPLHF
CDR3 DNA: TGTGCCAGCGTAGACAAGGCGTGGTATCATAATTCACCCCTCCACTTT

clone size: -
D gene: -
CDR3 length: 15
V gene: TRBV5-5
J gene: TRBJ1-5
CDR3 protein: CASSFTGGGNQPQHF
CDR3 DNA: TGTGCCAGCAGCTTTACAGGAGGAGGCAATCAGCCCCAGCATTTT

clone size: -
D gene: -
CDR3 length: 15
V gene: TRBV4-3
J gene: TRBJ2-3
CDR3 protein: CASSLVPGLSDTQYF
CDR3 DNA: TGCGCCAGCAGCCTAGTCCCGGGACTCTCAGATACGCAGTATTTT

clone size: -
D gene: TRBD1
CDR3 length: 15
V gene: TRBV7-6
J gene: TRBJ1-1
CDR3 protein: CASSLQTGEDTEAFF
CDR3 DNA: TGTGCCAGCAGCTTACAGACAGGGGAGGACACTGAAGCTTTCTTT

clone size: -
D gene: -
CDR3 length: 16
V gene: TRBV7-6
J gene: TRBJ1-1
CDR3 protein: CASSLGLGQGGTEAFF
CDR3 DNA: TGTGCCAGCAGCTTAGGTTTAGGGCAGGGAGGTACTGAAGCTTTCTTT

clone size: -
D gene: -
CDR3 length: 14
V gene: TRBV7-2
J gene: TRBJ1-6
CDR3 protein: CASSSTVYNSPLHF
CDR3 DNA: TGTGCCAGCAGCTCAACAGTCTATAATTCACCCCTCCACTTT

clone size: -
D gene: -
CDR3 length: 15
V gene: TRBV30
J gene: TRBJ1-2
CDR3 protein: CAWSVFRPDRYGYTF
CDR3 DNA: TGTGCCTGGAGTGTCTTCCGTCCGGACCGATATGGCTACACCTTC